Listed here are 14 T cell receptor beta chains from one sample, sequenced in a study of blood T cell repertoires in COVID-19 (dated by TCRdb to the early 2020s). Library construction relied on the immunoSEQ multiplex PCR assay. In its TCRdb copy, this immuneACCESS table keeps in-frame sequences only and misses some clones. Where compared with another copy, unresolved V genes explain less than half of these, and the others have no known cause. The sample has fewer than 350,000 clones on record, 87% of them singletons. The ten largest clones represent about 6.1% of the sample. Sequencing was done on a sample of PBMCs or T cells enriched from blood (not recorded which). The receptors come from a woman aged 40 to 50 who had recovered from COVID-19.

Concerning this clone itself: The junction shows a germline mismatch at one end, possibly a read error. The chain carries TRBV6-4 and TRBJ2-1; D uncertain. This CDR3 region has 12 residues. Germline V gene sequence: CDR1 MRHNA, CDR2 SNTAGT. For the CDR3, the DNA is TGTGCCAGCAGTGACTCCAACAATGAGCAGTTCTTC. This encodes CASSDSNNEQFF.

The V and J genes are TRBV28 and TRBJ2-5, with a weak D call TRBD2 (5 bases). Per germline, CDR1 MDHEN and CDR2 SYDVKM. The V and J ends lost 2 bases and 2 bases respectively, with 9 bases between them. The CDR3 covers 14 residues. The CDR3 nucleotides are TGTGCCAGCAGTTTAGACGGAGGACAAGAGACCCAGTACTTC. Translation: CASSLDGGQETQYF.

The CDR3 bases are TGTGCCAGCAGGCGACAGGGGGCTGGGGCCAACGTCCTGACTTTC. As protein: CASRRQGAGANVLTF. The chain uses TRBV3-1 (or the pseudogene TRBV3-2) and TRBJ2-6; 9 bases align to TRBD1. V was clipped by 6 bases and J by 2 bases; unmatched bases: 2. Germline values: CDR1 LGHDT, CDR2 YNNKEL (reference sequence). The CDR3 extends over 15 amino acids.

The rearrangement joins TRBV5-6 to TRBJ1-1; 7 bases fit TRBD1. The CDR3 is 14 residues long. Germline lookup yields CDR1 SGHDT and CDR2 YYEEEE. V was pared by 4 bases and J by 1 base, with 4 bases of the junction left unmatched. CDR3 sequence: CASSLRQGNTEAFF. For the CDR3, the DNA is TGTGCCAGCAGCCTAAGACAGGGGAACACTGAAGCTTTCTTT.

Only a few counts were recorded for this clone. The chain employs TRBV27 and TRBJ2-1; tentative D call: TRBD2 (6 bases). CDR1 MNHEY and CDR2 SMNVEV come from the germline V gene (reference sequence). There are 18 residues in the CDR3. V lost 5 bases to trimming and J lost 0 bases, with 20 bases between them. CDR3 protein: CASSTGLGRGSSYNEQFF. DNA for the CDR3: TGTGCCAGCAGTACGGGACTTGGGCGGGGAAGCTCCTACAATGAGCAGTTCTTC.

A single count supports this clone. V is TRBV5-8 and J is TRBJ1-4; D is perhaps TRBD1 (6 bases). The ends were cut back, 2 bases at V and 4 bases at J, with 12 bases in the middle. Germline V lookup: CDR1 SGHTS, CDR2 YDEGEE. The CDR3 covers 15 residues. The DNA for the CDR3 is TGTGCCAGCAGCTTAGGACAGAGGCTTAATGAAAAACTGTTTTTT. Translating it yields CASSLGQRLNEKLFF.

This clone was picked up one time. This chain uses TRBV4-3 with TRBJ1-3, with TRBD1 as a possible D gene (6 bases). This CDR3 contains 16 residues. The V end lost 4 bases, the J end lost 2 bases, and 15 bases lay between the germline ends. Per germline, CDR1 LGHNA and CDR2 YSLEER. Here the CDR3 reads CASSPTPGQTGNTIYF. CDR3 nucleotides: TGCGCCAGCAGCCCCACTCCGGGACAAACTGGAAACACCATATATTTT.

V and J are TRBV3-1 (or the pseudogene TRBV3-2) and TRBJ2-3; 10 nucleotides align to TRBD1. There are 13 residues in the CDR3. With 9 bases clipped from V and 5 bases from J, the junction kept 5 bases outside the gene matches. Germline V CDR1 and CDR2: LGHDT, YNNKEL (reference sequence). In nucleotides, the CDR3 is TGTGCCAGTAGACAGGGGGCGCAAGATACGCAGTATTTT. Translating it yields CASRQGAQDTQYF.

The chain carries TRBV7-2 and TRBJ2-2, with TRBD2 matching over 7 bases. The CDR3 has 16 amino acids. V dropped 5 bases and J dropped 4; count of bases not matched to a gene: 10. Germline values: CDR1 SGHTA, CDR2 FQGNSA. CDR3 sequence: CASSRDRAGSTGELFF. CDR3 DNA sequence: TGTGCCAGCAGCAGGGATCGAGCGGGAAGCACCGGGGAGCTGTTTTTT.

A single count supports this clone. The rearrangement joins TRBV5-1 to TRBJ2-2, with TRBD2 matching over 11 bases. The J segment lost 4 bases and the V segment lost 4 bases, leaving 12 bases of the junction unmatched. CDR1 is SGHRS, CDR2 YFSETQ, per germline. The CDR3 length is 18 residues. CDR3 loop: CASSLTFTGTSGTGELFF. As DNA, the CDR3 is TGCGCCAGCAGCCTCACTTTTACCGGGACTAGCGGCACCGGGGAGCTGTTTTTT.

Here the CDR3 DNA reads TGTGCCAGCACCAGGACAGGGGCTATCTCTGGGGCCAACGTCCTGACTTTC. This encodes CASTRTGAISGANVLTF. The chain employs TRBV11-2 and TRBJ2-6; TRBD1 aligns across 9 bases. Losses at the gene ends were 7 bases for V and 0 bases for J; bases not matched to a gene: 7. The CDR3 is 17 amino acids. Germline CDR1 reads SGHAT; CDR2 reads FQNNGV.

CDR3 loop: CASSSGTDYNEQFF. CDR3 bases: TGCGCCAGCAGCTCCGGGACAGATTACAATGAGCAGTTCTTC. The gene calls are TRBV10-2 and TRBJ2-1; TRBD1 agrees at 7 bases. The CDR3 spans 14 residues. The ends lost 6 bases at V and 4 bases at J; junction bases unmatched: 6. The germline V gene encodes CDR1 WSHSY and CDR2 SAAADI.

This clone was seen a single time. CDR3 sequence: CASRGLGAEAFF. In DNA, the CDR3 is TGTGCCAGCAGAGGCCTCGGAGCCGAAGCTTTCTTT. The chain couples TRBV28 to TRBJ1-1; D ambiguous. This CDR3 comprises 12 residues. Trimming stripped 6 bases from V and 8 bases from J, with 13 bases between. Looked up from germline, CDR1 is MDHEN and CDR2 is SYDVKM.

The rearrangement links TRBV28 to TRBJ1-6, with unresolved D. Per the germline V gene, CDR1 is MDHEN and CDR2 is SYDVKM. Trimming removed 7 bases from V and 4 bases from J, with 5 bases in between. This CDR3 has 12 amino acids. The CDR3 DNA sequence: TGTGCCAGCACAGATTATAATTCACCCCTCCACTTT. Its translation: CASTDYNSPLHF.